This T cell receptor (beta chain) was sequenced during a study of metastatic and nonmetastatic thyroid tumors. On the study more broadly: Comparative analysis of repertoires was undertaken across blood and tumor or nodule tissue obtained from malignant and benign thyroid patients. The study, taken as a whole, reports: For both blood and tumor, malignant thyroid tumors reportedly showed significantly higher TCR beta diversity than benign nodules did.

How the authors handled the data: A classifier of distant metastasis in papillary thyroid cancer was built from CDR3 differences (across clinicopathological groups). TCRdb called clones again from the PCR reads with MiXCR. These V and J calls originate from TCRdb's pipeline instead of the authors' own analysis. The table shows about 31,000 clones, with under 25% occurring only once. This clone has a count of ten or more. The antigen is undetermined. No treatment had been given to any patient before thyroid surgery. V was pared by 5 bases and J by 14 bases, with 21 bases between. Looked up from germline, CDR1 is SEHNR and CDR2 is FQNEAQ (reference sequence). The CDR3 extends over 13 amino acids.

The sequence was collected from a female donor with papillary thyroid cancer or a benign thyroid nodule (not recorded which). Some clones in this sample may be carry-over from other donors' samples. The chain couples TRBV7-9 to TRBJ2-5, with D perhaps TRBD2 (6 bases). The sample was blood. Written as DNA, the CDR3 is TGTGCCAGCAGCCTTTCAACGGCGGGGCTCGTATACTTC. Protein: CASSLSTAGLVYF.